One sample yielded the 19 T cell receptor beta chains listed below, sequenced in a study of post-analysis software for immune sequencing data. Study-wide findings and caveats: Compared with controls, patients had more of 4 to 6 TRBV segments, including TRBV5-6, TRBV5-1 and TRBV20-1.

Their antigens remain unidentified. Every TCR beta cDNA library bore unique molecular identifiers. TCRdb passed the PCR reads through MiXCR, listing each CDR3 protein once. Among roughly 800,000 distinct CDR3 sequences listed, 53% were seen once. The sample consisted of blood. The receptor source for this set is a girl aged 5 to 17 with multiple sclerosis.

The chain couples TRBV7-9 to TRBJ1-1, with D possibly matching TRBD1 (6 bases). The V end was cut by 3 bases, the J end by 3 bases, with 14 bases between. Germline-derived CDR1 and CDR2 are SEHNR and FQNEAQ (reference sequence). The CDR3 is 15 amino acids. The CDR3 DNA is TGTGCCAGCAGCTTGACAGGAGCCTTATACACTGAAGCTTTCTTT. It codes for CASSLTGALYTEAFF.

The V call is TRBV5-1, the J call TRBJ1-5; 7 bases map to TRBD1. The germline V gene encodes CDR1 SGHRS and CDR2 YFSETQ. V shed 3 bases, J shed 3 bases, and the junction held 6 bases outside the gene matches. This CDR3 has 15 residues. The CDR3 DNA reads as TGCGCCAGCAGCTCGACGACAGGGCTCAATCAGCCCCAGCATTTT. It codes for CASSSTTGLNQPQHF. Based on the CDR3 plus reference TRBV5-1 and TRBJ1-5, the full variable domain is KAGVTQTPRYLIKTRGQQVTLSCSPISGHRSVSWYQQTPGQGLQFLFEYFSETQRNKGNFPGRFSGRQFSNSRSEMNVSTLELGDSALYLCASSSTTGLNQPQHFGDGTRLSIL.

DNA of the CDR3: TGTGCCAGCAGCCAAGACTCTGGTTGGGTCAGCTCCTACAATGAGCAGTTCTTC. Translated: CASSQDSGWVSSYNEQFF. The chain is built from TRBV3-1 and TRBJ2-1; no firm D call. Trimming took off 0 bases at V and 0 bases at J, with 15 bases between the two ends. CDR3 size: 18 residues. From germline, CDR1 is LGHDT and CDR2 YNNKEL (reference sequence).

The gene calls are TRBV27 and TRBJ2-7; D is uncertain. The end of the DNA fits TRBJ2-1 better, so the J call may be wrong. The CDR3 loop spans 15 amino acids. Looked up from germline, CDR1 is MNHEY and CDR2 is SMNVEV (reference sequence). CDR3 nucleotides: TGTGCCAGCAGATCGTGGGAAGGACGGTACAATGAGCAGTTCTTC. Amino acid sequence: CASRSWEGRYNEQFF.

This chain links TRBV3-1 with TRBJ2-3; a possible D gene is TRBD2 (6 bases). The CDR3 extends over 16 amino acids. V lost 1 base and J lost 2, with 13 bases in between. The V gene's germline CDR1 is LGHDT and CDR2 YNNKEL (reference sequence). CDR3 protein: CASSQGRTKYTDTQYF. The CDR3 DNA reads TGTGCCAGCAGCCAAGGAAGGACTAAATACACAGATACGCAGTATTTT.

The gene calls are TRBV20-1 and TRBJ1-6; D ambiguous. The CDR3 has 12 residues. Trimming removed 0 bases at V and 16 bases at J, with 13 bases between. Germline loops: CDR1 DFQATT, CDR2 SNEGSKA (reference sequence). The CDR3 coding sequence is TGCAGTGCTAGAGAACCGGGCCGCTGGCTCCACTTT. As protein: CSAREPGRWLHF.

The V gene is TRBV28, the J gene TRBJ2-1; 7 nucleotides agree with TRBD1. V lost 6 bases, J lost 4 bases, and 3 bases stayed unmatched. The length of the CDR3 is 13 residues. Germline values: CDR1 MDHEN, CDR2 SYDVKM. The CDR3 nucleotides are TGTGCCAGCAGACAGGGGATTTACAATGAGCAGTTCTTC. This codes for CASRQGIYNEQFF. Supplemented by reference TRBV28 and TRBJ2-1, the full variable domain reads DVKVTQSSRYLVKRTGEKVFLECVQDMDHENMFWYRQDPGLGLRLIYFSYDVKMKEKGDIPEGYSVSREKKERFSLILESASTNQTSMYLCASRQGIYNEQFFGPGTRLTVL.

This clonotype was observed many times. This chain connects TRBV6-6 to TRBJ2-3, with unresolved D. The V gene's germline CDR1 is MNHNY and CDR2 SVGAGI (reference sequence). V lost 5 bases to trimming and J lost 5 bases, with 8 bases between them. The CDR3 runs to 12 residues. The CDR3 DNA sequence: TGTGCCAGCAGTCATCCTCTAGATACGCAGTATTTT. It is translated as CASSHPLDTQYF.

In nucleotides, the CDR3 is TGCGCCAGCACGGCGAGCACGGCGGTATACGAGCAGTACTTC. It is translated as CASTASTAVYEQYF. The chain is built from TRBV5-1 and TRBJ2-7; D not certain. V lost 6 bases to trimming and J lost 4 bases, with 17 bases between them. The CDR3 loop spans 14 amino acids. Germline assignment: CDR1 SGHRS and CDR2 YFSETQ.

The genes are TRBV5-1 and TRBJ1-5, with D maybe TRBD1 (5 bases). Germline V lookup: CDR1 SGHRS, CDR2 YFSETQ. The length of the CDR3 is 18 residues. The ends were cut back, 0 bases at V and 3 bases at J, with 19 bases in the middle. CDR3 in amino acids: CASSLVFGRGVDNQPQHF. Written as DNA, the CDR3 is TGCGCCAGCAGCTTGGTTTTTGGTAGAGGGGTTGACAATCAGCCCCAGCATTTT.

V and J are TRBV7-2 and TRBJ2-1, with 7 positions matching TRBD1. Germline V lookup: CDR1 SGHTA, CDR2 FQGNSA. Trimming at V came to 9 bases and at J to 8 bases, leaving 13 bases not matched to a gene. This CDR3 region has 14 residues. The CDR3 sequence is CASSRGQTGDEQFF. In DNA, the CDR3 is TGTGCCAGTAGCAGGGGACAGACAGGCGATGAGCAGTTCTTC.

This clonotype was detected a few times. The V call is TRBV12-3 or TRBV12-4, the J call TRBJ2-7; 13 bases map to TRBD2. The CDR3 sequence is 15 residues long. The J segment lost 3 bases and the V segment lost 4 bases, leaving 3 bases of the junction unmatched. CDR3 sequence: CASSSTSGRSYEQYF. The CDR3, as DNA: TGTGCCAGCAGTTCGACTAGCGGGAGGAGCTACGAGCAGTACTTC.

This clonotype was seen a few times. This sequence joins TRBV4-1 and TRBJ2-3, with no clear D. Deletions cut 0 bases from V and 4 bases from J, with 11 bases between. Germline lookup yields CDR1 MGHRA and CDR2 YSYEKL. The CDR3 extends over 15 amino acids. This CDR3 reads CASSQENSAADTQYF. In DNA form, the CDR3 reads TGCGCCAGCAGCCAAGAAAACTCGGCGGCAGATACGCAGTATTTT.

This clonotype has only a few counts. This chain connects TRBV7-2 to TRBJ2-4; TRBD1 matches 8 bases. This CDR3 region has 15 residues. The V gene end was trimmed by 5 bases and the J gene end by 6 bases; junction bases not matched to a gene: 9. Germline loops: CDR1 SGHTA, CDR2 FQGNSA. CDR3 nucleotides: TGTGCCAGCAGCACTCAGACAGGGGAATCAAACATTCAGTACTTC. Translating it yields CASSTQTGESNIQYF.

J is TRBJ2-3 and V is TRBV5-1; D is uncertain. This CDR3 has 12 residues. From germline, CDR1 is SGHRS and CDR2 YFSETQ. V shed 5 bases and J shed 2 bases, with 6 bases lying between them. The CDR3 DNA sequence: TGCGCCAGCAGATCTACCACAGATACGCAGTATTTT. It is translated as CASRSTTDTQYF.

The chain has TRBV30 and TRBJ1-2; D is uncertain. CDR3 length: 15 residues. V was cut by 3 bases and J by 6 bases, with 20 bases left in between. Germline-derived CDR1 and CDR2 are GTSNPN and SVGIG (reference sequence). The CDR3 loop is CAWRDLFAAADGYTF. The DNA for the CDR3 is TGTGCCTGGAGGGACCTGTTCGCGGCAGCGGATGGCTACACCTTC.

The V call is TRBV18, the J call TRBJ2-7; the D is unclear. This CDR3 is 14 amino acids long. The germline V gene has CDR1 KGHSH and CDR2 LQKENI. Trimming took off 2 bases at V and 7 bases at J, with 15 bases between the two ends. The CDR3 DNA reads TGTGCCAGCTCACCAGGCCAATCGCCGTGGGAGCAGTACTTC. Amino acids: CASSPGQSPWEQYF.

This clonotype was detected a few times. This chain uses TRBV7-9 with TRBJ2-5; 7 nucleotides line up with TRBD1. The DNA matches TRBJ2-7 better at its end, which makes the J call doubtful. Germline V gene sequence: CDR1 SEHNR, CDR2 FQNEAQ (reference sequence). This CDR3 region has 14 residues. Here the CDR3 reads CASSRTGDENEQYF. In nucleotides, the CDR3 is TGTGCCAGCAGCCGGACAGGAGACGAGAACGAGCAGTACTTC.

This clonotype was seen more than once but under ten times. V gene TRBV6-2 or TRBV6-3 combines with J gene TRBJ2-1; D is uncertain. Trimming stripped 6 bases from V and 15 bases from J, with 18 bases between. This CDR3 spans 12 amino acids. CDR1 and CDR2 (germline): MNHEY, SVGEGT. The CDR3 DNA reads TGTGCCAGCAGCTCTATCTTTAGCCTGCGGTTCTTC. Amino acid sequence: CASSSIFSLRFF.